This TCR beta chain derives from a study of blood T cell repertoires in COVID-19. About the study: Researchers got acute and convalescent COVID-19 samples from the United States, Italy and Spain. PBMCs, B-cell-depleted T cells, or T cells provided the cDNA or gDNA that made up the material.

This CDR3 has 15 amino acids. Trimming removed 5 bases at V and 4 bases at J, with 12 bases between. Germline CDR1 reads KGHSH; CDR2 reads LQKENI. As handled by the study authors: How many nucleated cells were present was estimated from reference gene primer amplification. This table comes from immunoSEQ multiplex PCR, and its TCRdb copy is limited to in-frame clones, with some not included. D and trimming were read from the DNA, whereas the V and J calls and clone size are those reported in that table. The table shows about 130,000 clones, with 84% occurring only once. The TCR comes from a human donor in a cohort sampled during active COVID-19. Sequencing input: peripheral blood. This chain connects TRBV18 to TRBJ2-6; a weak D match, TRBD1 (6 bases). The CDR3 reads CASSFPGAGANVLTF. CDR3 nucleotides: TGTGCCAGCTCATTCCCAGGGGCAGGGGCCAACGTCCTGACTTTC.